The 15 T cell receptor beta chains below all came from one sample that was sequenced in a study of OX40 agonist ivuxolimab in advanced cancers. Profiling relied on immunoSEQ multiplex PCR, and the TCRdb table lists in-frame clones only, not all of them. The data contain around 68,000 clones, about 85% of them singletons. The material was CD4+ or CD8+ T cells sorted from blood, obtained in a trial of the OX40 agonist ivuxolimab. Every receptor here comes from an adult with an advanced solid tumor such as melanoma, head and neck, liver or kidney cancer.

CDR3 loop: CASSPGQGSHGYTF. The CDR3 DNA reads as TGCGCCAGCAGCCCCGGACAGGGGAGTCATGGCTACACCTTC. The gene calls are TRBV5-1 and TRBJ1-2; 9 bases line up with TRBD1. The V and J ends lost 4 bases and 6 bases, in that order; junction bases with no gene match: 7. This CDR3 region has 14 residues. The germline V gene has CDR1 SGHRS and CDR2 YFSETQ.

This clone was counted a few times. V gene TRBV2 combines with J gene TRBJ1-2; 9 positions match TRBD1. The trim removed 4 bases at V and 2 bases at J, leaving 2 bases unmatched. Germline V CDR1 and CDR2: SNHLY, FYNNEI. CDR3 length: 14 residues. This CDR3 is CASSAGTGNYGYTF. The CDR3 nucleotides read TGTGCCAGCAGTGCCGGGACAGGGAACTATGGCTACACCTTC.

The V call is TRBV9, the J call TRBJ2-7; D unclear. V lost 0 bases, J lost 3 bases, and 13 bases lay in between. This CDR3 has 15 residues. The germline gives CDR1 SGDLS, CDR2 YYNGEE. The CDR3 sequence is CASSVAERLGYEQYF. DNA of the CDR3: TGTGCCAGCAGCGTAGCTGAGAGACTTGGCTACGAGCAGTACTTC. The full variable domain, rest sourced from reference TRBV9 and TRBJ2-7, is DSGVTQTPKHLITATGQRVTLRCSPRSGDLSVYWYQQSLDQGLQFLIQYYNGEERAKGNILERFSAQQFPDLHSELNLSSLELGDSALYFCASSVAERLGYEQYFGPGTRLTVT.

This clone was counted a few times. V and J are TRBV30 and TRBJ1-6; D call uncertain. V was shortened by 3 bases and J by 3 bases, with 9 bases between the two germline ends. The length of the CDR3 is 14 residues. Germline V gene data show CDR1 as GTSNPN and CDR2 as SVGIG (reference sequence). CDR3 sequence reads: CAWSLVHYNSPLHF. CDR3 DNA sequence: TGTGCCTGGAGCTTGGTACACTATAATTCACCCCTCCACTTT.

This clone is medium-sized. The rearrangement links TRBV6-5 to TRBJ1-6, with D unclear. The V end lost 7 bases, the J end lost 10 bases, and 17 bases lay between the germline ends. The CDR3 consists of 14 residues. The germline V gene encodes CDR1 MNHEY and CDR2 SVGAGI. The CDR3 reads CASNYDGSSSPLHF. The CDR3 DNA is TGTGCCAGCAATTATGATGGGTCGAGCTCACCCCTCCACTTT.

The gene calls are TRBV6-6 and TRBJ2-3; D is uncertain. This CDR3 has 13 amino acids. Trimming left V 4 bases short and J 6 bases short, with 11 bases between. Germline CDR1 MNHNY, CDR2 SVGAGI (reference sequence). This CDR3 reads CASSFRVVDTQYF. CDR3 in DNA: TGTGCCAGCAGTTTCCGAGTCGTGGATACGCAGTATTTT.

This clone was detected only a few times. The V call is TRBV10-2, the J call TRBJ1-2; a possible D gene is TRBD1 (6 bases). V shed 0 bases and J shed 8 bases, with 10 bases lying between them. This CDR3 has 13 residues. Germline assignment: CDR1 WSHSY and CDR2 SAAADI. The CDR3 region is CASSESRGHGYTF. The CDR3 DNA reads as TGCGCCAGCAGTGAGTCACGGGGGCACGGCTACACCTTC.

The CDR3 reads CASSLPGLAGRTQYF. The CDR3 coding sequence is TGCGCCAGCAGCCTTCCGGGACTAGCAGGACGGACGCAGTATTTT. The chain uses TRBV4-1 and TRBJ2-3; the match to TRBD2 covers 9 bases. CDR1 and CDR2 from the germline V gene are MGHRA and YSYEKL. This CDR3 is 15 amino acids long. Trimming took 4 bases from V and 9 from J; bases not matched to a gene: 11.

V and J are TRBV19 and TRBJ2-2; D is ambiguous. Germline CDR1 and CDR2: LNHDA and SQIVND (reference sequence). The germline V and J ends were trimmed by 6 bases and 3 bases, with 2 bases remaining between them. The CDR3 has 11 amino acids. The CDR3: CASRDTGELFF. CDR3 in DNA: TGTGCCAGTAGGGACACCGGGGAGCTGTTTTTT. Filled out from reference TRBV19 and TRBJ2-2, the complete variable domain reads DGGITQSPKYLFRKEGQNVTLSCEQNLNHDAMYWYRQDPGQGLRLIYYSQIVNDFQKGDIAEGYSVSREKKESFPLTVTSAQKNPTAFYLCASRDTGELFFGEGSRLTVL.

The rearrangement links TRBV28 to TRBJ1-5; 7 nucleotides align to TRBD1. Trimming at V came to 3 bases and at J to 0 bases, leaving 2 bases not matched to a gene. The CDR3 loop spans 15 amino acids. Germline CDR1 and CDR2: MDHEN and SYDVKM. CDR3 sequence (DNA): TGTGCCAGCAGTTTTGGGACAGCTAGCAATCAGCCCCAGCATTTT. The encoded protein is CASSFGTASNQPQHF.

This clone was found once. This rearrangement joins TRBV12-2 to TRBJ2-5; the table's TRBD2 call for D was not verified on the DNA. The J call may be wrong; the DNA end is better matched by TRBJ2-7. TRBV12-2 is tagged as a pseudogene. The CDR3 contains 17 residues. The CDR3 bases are TGTGCAAGTCGCTTAGAGAGCCCTTGGGGGGGCCCCTACGAGCAGTACTTC. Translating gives CASRLESPWGGPYEQYF.

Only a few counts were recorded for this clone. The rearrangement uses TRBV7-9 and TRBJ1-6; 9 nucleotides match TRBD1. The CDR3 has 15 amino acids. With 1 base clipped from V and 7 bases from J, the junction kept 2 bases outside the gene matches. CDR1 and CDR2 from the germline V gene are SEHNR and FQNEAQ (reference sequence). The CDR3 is CASSLEGTGNSPLHF. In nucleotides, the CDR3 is TGTGCCAGCAGCTTAGAAGGGACAGGGAATTCACCCCTCCACTTT. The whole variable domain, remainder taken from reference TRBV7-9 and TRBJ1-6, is DTGVSQNPRHKITKRGQNVTFRCDPISEHNRLYWYRQTLGQGPEFLTYFQNEAQLEKSRLLSDRFSAERPKGSFSTLEIQRTEQGDSAMYLCASSLEGTGNSPLHFGNGTRLTVT.

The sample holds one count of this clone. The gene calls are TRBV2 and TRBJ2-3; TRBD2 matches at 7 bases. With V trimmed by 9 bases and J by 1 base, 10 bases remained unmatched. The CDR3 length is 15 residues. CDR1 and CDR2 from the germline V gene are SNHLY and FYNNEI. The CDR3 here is CARRAGRAGTDTQYF. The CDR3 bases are TGTGCCAGGAGGGCGGGGAGGGCTGGCACAGATACGCAGTATTTT.

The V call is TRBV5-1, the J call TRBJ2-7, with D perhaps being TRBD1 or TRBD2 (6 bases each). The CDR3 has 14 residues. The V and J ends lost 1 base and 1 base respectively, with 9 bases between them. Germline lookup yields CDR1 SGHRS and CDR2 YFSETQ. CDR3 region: CASSLRGVSYEQYF. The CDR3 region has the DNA TGCGCCAGCAGCTTGAGGGGGGTTTCCTACGAGCAGTACTTC.

In nucleotides, the CDR3 is TGTGCCAGCATGGGAATGGCAACTAATGAAAAACTGTTTTTT. This gives the protein CASMGMATNEKLFF. V usage is TRBV25-1 and J usage is TRBJ1-4; no clear D gene. V was clipped by 7 bases and J by 0 bases, with 9 bases between them. The length of the CDR3 is 14 residues. Per germline, CDR1 MGHDK and CDR2 SYGVNS.